This TCR beta chain was sequenced for a study of T cell responses to AZD1222 COVID-19 vaccine. Points from the study as a whole: Spike-specific TCR breadth and depth went up after people got two AZD1222 doses.

Data came from immunoSEQ multiplex PCR; TCRdb stores just in-frame clones and leaves some out. The sample lists more than 150,000 clones; roughly nine tenths were seen once. As to this clone: What it recognizes is unknown.

The clonotype was recovered from an adult who received the AZD1222 COVID-19 vaccine. This sample comprised peripheral blood, obtained 28 days after the second AZD1222 dose.

Written as DNA, the CDR3 is TGTGCCAGCAGCCAAGTTTTGGGTGGCTACACCTTC. Translation: CASSQVLGGYTF. The chain combines TRBV3-1 (or the pseudogene TRBV3-2) with TRBJ1-2; D is unresolved. CDR3 length equals 12 residues. The germline CDR1 and CDR2 sequences are LGHDT and YNNKEL (reference sequence). V lost 1 base and J lost 7, with 7 bases in between.